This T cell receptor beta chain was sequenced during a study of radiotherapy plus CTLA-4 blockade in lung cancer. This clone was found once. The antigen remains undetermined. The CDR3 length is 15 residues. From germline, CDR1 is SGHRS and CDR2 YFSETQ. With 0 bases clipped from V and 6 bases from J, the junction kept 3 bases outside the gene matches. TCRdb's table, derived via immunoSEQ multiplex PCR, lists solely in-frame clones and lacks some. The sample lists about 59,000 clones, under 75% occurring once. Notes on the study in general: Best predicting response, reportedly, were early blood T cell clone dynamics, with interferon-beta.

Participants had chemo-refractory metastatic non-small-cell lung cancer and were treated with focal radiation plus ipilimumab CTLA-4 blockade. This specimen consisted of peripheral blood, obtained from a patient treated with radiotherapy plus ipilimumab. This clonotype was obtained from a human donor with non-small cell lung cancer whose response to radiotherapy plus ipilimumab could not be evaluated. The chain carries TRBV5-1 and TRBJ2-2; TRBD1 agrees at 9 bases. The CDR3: CASSLGQGVPGELFF. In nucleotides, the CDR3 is TGCGCCAGCAGCTTGGGACAGGGGGTTCCCGGGGAGCTGTTTTTT.